What follows describes a single T cell receptor beta chain. A second PCR of about 6 to 11 cycles used a sample-barcoded 5' primer and a J-beta primer mix. TCRdb fed the 5' RACE reads into MiXCR, producing one record per CDR3 protein. The sample shows over 1,300,000 distinct CDR3 sequences, approximately 59% of them seen only once. This record comes from a study of blood T cells in healthy people across ages. Germline assignment: CDR1 SGHKS and CDR2 YYEKEE (reference sequence). Trimming shortened V by 3 bases and J by 4 bases, and 14 bases separated the two germline ends. The CDR3 is 15 amino acids. The TCR was taken from a man younger than 35 in good health. Specimen: blood. The rearrangement uses TRBV5-5 and TRBJ2-1; D may be TRBD1 or TRBD2 (6 bases each). CDR3 in amino acids: CASSSLGGAYNEQFF. Here the CDR3 DNA reads TGTGCCAGCAGCTCCCTCGGGGGCGCTTACAATGAGCAGTTCTTC.